This T cell receptor beta chain was obtained from a study of identical twins. Notes on this clonotype: Antigen: not known.

General observations from the study: Conclusions were drawn cross-sectionally by statistical analysis, without following the same donors. Fewer insertions were carried by abundant cord blood beta clonotypes, but none was seen in memory repertoires. Low generation probability was overrepresented in out-of-frame alpha sequences shared by twins.

From the 5' RACE reads, TCRdb called clonotypes with MiXCR, one entry per CDR3 protein. The table includes roughly 350,000 distinct CDR3 sequences, about 9% detected once. From germline, CDR1 is MNHEY and CDR2 SMNVEV (reference sequence). There are 14 residues in the CDR3. The germline V and J ends were trimmed by 6 bases and 6 bases, with 15 bases remaining between them. Sequencing was performed on naive T cells sorted from blood. The TCR was taken from a woman aged 50 to 60 in good health. The chain links TRBV27 to TRBJ2-1; unclear D gene. The CDR3 here is CASSPSPSGNEQFF. DNA of the CDR3: TGTGCCAGCAGCCCTTCCCCTAGTGGCAATGAGCAGTTCTTC.